A selection of T cell receptor beta chains follows, all from one sample in a study of a mutant IDH1 vaccine in newly diagnosed glioma. Their antigens are not known. TCRdb's copy holds only in-frame clones and misses some; the assay was immunoSEQ multiplex PCR. The repertoire includes roughly 62,000 clones, about 89% of them detected once, and more than 1.5% sits in the top ten. Sequences were derived from PBMCs, sampled from a glioma patient whose treatment included an IDH1 peptide vaccine. The receptors were gathered from a man aged 40-50 years with glioma. CDR3s leave out the opening cysteine and the closing phenylalanine or tryptophan. Each record gives: V gene, J gene, CDR3 protein.

V gene: TRBV28
J gene: TRBJ1-5
CDR3 protein: ASSPPSGGPLWAQH

V gene: TRBV11-2
J gene: TRBJ2-1
CDR3 protein: ASSLDLGSEQF

V gene: TRBV5-4
J gene: TRBJ2-5
CDR3 protein: ASSRGTSRQETQY

V gene: TRBV2
J gene: TRBJ2-1
CDR3 protein: ASSKGLDPLNGNEQF

V gene: TRBV30
J gene: TRBJ1-1
CDR3 protein: AWRALGAGIMNTEAF

V gene: TRBV29-1
J gene: TRBJ2-2
CDR3 protein: STGGGADTGELF

V gene: TRBV5-1
J gene: TRBJ2-1
CDR3 protein: ASSSGLAGGSEQF

V gene: TRBV7-6
J gene: TRBJ2-1
CDR3 protein: ASSPRDGLTYNEQF

V gene: TRBV7-8
J gene: TRBJ2-7
CDR3 protein: ATRTGSQLRTDEQY

V gene: TRBV14
J gene: TRBJ1-3
CDR3 protein: ASSGQNLDTIY

V gene: TRBV5-5
J gene: TRBJ1-1
CDR3 protein: ASSPYDRHEAF